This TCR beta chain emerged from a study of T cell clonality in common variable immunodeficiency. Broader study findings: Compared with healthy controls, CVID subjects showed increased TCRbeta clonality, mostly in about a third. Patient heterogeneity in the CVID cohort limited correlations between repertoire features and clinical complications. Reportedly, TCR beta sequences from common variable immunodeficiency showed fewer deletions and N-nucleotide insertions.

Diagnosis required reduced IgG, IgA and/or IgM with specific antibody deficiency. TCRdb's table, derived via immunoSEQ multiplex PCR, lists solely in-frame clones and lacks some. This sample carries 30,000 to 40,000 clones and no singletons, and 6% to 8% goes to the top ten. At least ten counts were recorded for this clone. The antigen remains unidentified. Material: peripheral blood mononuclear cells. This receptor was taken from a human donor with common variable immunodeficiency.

The CDR3 reads CASSPTWAGVSNEQFF. CDR3 DNA (partial): TGTGCCAGCAGCCCCACTTGGGCGGGAGTCTCCAATGAG. The V gene is TRBV14, the J gene TRBJ2-1, with TRBD2 identical over 7 bases. The CDR3 end lies 3 residues beyond the end of the read and is filled in from the germline J gene. Germline values: CDR1 SGHDN, CDR2 FVKESK. V dropped 4 bases and J dropped 6; count of bases not matched to a gene: 12. The CDR3 is 16 amino acids.